This T cell receptor (beta chain) comes out of a study of blood T cell repertoires in COVID-19. Study-level information: Samples taken during acute and convalescent COVID-19 were collected in the United States, Italy and Spain. Sample material is recorded as cDNA or gDNA derived from T cells, B-cell-depleted T cells, or PBMCs.

Original analysis: Using reference gene primer amplification, nucleated cell counts were estimated. Profiled with immunoSEQ multiplex PCR; TCRdb holds only in-frame clones, not every one. For V, J and clone size, that table is used; D and trimming come from the DNA. The profile shows 88,000 or so clones, 85% of them singletons. Germline CDR1 SEHNR, CDR2 FQNEAQ (reference sequence). The CDR3 is 14 residues long. The V and J ends lost 1 base and 5 bases respectively, with 9 bases between them. The source is a man aged 55 to 70 with acute or convalescent COVID-19. Material: peripheral blood. The V call is TRBV7-9, the J call TRBJ1-5, with D tentatively TRBD1 (5 bases). CDR3 protein: CASSLEGTYQPQHF. In DNA form, the CDR3 reads TGTGCCAGCAGCTTAGAGGGGACTTATCAGCCCCAGCATTTT.